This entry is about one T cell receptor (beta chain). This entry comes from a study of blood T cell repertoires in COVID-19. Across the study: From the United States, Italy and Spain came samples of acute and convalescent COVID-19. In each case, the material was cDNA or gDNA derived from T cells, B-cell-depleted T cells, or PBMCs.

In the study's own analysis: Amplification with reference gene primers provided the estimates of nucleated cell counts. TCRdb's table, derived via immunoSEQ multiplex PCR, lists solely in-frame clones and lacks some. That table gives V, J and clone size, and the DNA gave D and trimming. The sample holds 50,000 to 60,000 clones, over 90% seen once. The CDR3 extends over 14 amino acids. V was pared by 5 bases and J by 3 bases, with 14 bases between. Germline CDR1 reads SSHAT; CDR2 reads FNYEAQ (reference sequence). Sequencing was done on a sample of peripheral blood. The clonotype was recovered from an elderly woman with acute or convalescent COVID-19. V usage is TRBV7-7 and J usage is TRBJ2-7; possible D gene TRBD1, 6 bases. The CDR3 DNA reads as TGTGCCAGCAGCCCGAACCCAGGGGACTACGAGCAGTACTTC. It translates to CASSPNPGDYEQYF. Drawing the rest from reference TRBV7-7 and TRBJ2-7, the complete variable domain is GAGVSQSPRYKVTKRGQDVTLRCDPISSHATLYWYQQALGQGPEFLTYFNYEAQPDKSGLPSDRFSAERPEGSISTLTIQRTEQRDSAMYRCASSPNPGDYEQYFGPGTRLTVT.